This entry features one T cell receptor beta chain sequence. The antigen remains undetermined. The CDR3 is 13 residues long. Germline CDR1 and CDR2: SEHNR and FQNEAQ (reference sequence). Trimming took off 0 bases at V and 9 bases at J, with 9 bases between the two ends. The data stem from a study of T-cell reconstitution after alpha-beta-depleted transplantation in children. The authors prepared the TCRbeta library with unique molecular identifiers. MiXCR, applied by TCRdb to the PCR reads, yields one record per CDR3 protein. Of some 830,000 distinct CDR3 sequences in the sample, 16% were seen once. Study-wide results and limits: T cells produced anew were the main source of T-cell counts and diversity one year after transplant.

The sequence was obtained from a male patient younger than 18 who had a stem cell transplant for acute lymphoblastic leukemia, so the T cells may come from the graft donor. Here the sequenced sample was PBMCs, mostly from graft donor cells, taken 360 days after TCRalphabeta/CD19-depleted stem cell transplant. The rearrangement uses TRBV7-9 and TRBJ2-1, with D uncertain. The CDR3 DNA follows: TGTGCCAGCAGCTTAGCTGCCCGCACTGAGCAGTTCTTC. It specifies CASSLAARTEQFF.